What follows is one T cell receptor (beta chain) and its context. This record belongs to a study of PD-1 blockade in classical Hodgkin lymphoma. Study details: Patients were administered nivolumab (3 mg/kg intravenously) every 2 weeks.

The CDR3 length is 14 residues. Germline V CDR1 and CDR2: SGHTA, FQGNSA. With V trimmed by 5 bases and J by 4 bases, 3 bases remained unmatched. The time point denotes: cycle 4 day 1 (C4D1), after 6 weeks of nivolumab. Each patient's relapse followed autologous stem cell transplantation, and brentuximab vedotin exposure varied. Investigators isolated CD4+ T cells from thawed PBMCs through magnetic negative selection. Profiled with immunoSEQ multiplex PCR; TCRdb holds only in-frame clones, not every one. The top ten hold about 0.45% of the sample, which has under 30,000 clones, 70% to 90% seen once. The V and J genes are TRBV7-2 and TRBJ1-5, with 9 positions matching TRBD1. The input for sequencing was CD4+ T cells from blood, taken before the fourth cycle of nivolumab. The TCR sequence derives from a human donor with classical Hodgkin lymphoma. The CDR3 region is CASSADRGNQPQHF. The CDR3 region has the DNA TGTGCCAGCAGCGCGGACAGGGGTAATCAGCCCCAGCATTTT.